This T cell receptor (beta chain) appears in the sequencing data of a study of beta chain features in type 1 diabetes. General observations from the study: Researchers report that Type 1 diabetes patients had moderately but significantly shorter TCRB CDR3s across all four CD4+ subsets.

Comments on this clone: As yet, its antigen is unknown.

The CDR3 contains 15 residues. The germline gives CDR1 MNHEY, CDR2 SVGAGI. With 6 bases clipped from V and 4 bases from J, the junction kept 5 bases outside the gene matches. TCRB transcripts that were expressed got sequenced, as all of the isolated RNA had been reverse transcribed. The data were produced by immunoSEQ multiplex PCR, yet TCRdb's version contains in-frame clones alone and is incomplete. The table has 160,000 or so clones, approximately 10% seen once. The sequence came from a woman in her twenties or thirties with type 1 diabetes. This chain joins TRBV6-5 and TRBJ2-7; TRBD2 matches 14 bases. The sample comprised central memory CD4+ T cells from blood. The CDR3 reads CASSSGTSGRYEQYF. The CDR3 DNA reads as TGTGCCAGCAGCTCCGGGACTAGCGGGAGATACGAGCAGTACTTC.